This TCR beta chain was recorded in a study of early T cells in non-severe SARS-CoV-2 infection. TCRdb redid the calling of the 5' RACE reads with MiXCR, one entry per CDR3 protein. Among tens of thousands of distinct CDR3 sequences, around 13% were seen once, and the ten largest hold around 1.2%. CDR3 size: 14 residues. Germline V CDR1 and CDR2: SGHTA, FQGNSA. Trimming shortened V by 5 bases and J by 7 bases, and 14 bases separated the two germline ends. This clonotype appeared many times. The chain combines TRBV7-2 with TRBJ2-2; TRBD1 is a possible D gene (8 bases). This receptor was taken from an adult who was a healthcare worker with PCR-confirmed SARS-CoV-2 infection or an uninfected control (not recorded which). The sample consisted of whole blood. Here the CDR3 reads CASSTGGGYGELFF. CDR3 nucleotides: TGTGCCAGCAGCACAGGGGGGGGCTACGGGGAGCTGTTTTTT. The entire variable domain, with the rest obtained from reference TRBV7-2 and TRBJ2-2, is as follows: GAGVSQSPSNKVTEKGKDVELRCDPISGHTALYWYRQSLGQGLEFLIYFQGNSAPDKSGLPSDRFSAERTGGSVSTLTIQRTQQEDSAVYLCASSTGGGYGELFFGEGSRLTVL.